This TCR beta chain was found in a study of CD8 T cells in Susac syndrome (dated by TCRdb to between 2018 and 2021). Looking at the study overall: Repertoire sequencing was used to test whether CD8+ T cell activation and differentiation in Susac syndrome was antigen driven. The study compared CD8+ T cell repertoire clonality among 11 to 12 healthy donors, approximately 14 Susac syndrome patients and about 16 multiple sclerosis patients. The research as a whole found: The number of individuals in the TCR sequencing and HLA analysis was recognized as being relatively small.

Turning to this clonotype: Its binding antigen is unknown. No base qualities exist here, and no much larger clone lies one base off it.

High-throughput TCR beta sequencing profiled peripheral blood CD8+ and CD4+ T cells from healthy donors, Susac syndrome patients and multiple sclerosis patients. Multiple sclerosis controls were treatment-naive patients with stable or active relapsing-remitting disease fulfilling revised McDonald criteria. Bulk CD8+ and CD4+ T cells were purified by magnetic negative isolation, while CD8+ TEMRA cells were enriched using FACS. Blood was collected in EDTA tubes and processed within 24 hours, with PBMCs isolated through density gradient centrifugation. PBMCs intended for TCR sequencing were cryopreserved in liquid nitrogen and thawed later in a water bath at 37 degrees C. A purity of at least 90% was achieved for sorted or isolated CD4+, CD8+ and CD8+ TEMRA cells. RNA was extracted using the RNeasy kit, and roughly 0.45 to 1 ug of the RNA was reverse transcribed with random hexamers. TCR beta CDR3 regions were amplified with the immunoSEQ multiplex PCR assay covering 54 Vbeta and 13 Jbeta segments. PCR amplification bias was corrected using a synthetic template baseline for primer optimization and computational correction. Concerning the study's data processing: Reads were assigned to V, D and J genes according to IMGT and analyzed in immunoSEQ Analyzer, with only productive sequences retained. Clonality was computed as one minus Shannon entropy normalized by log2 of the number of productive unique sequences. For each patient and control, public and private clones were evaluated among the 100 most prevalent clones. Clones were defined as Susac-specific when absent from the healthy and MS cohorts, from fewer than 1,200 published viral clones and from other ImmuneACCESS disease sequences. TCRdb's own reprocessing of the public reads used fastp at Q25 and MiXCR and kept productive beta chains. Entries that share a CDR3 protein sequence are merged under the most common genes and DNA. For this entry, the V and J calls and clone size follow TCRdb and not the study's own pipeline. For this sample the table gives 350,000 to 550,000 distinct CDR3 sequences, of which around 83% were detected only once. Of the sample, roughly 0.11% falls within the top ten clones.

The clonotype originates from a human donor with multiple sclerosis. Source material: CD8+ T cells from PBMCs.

Here is the DNA: TGTGCCAGTAGTAGACCTCGACCGGGACTAGCGGGAGTACTCTCGCTCGATGAGCAGTTCTTC. This is translated as CASSRPRPGLAGVLSLDEQFF. The V and J segments used are TRBV19 and TRBJ2-1, and 14 bases in between align with TRBD2. Measured from the cysteine to the phenylalanine, the CDR3 is 21 residues long. The only DNA kept is the CDR3, 63 bases in frame from the first base. Here V drops 4 bases and J drops 8 bases, and the junction holds 22 bases not matched to any gene. CDR1 and CDR2 (LNHDA, SQIVND) derive from the germline V gene (reference sequence).